What follows are 29 T cell receptor beta chains derived from one specimen sequenced in a study of T-cell memory formation after mild COVID-19. TCRdb reprocessed the 5' RACE reads with MiXCR, giving one entry per CDR3 protein. Of 100,000 to 120,000 distinct CDR3 sequences in the sample, roughly a sixth are singletons; the top ten hold roughly 6%. The material sequenced was PBMCs or a T cell subset sorted from them (not recorded which). The receptors were gathered from a young man who had mild COVID-19 (a few samples of this study predate the infection). Cell type and time point are not known.

This chain links TRBV11-1 with TRBJ2-3; D is perhaps TRBD1 (6 bases). The germline V gene encodes CDR1 SGHAT and CDR2 FQDESV (reference sequence). The CDR3 is 14 amino acids. The ends were cut back, 4 bases at V and 6 bases at J, with 14 bases in the middle. The CDR3 nucleotides read TGTGCCAGCAGCTATGGAGACAGGAGGGATACGCAGTATTTT. The encoded protein is CASSYGDRRDTQYF.

A few counts support this clonotype. The chain carries TRBV13 and TRBJ1-6; D possibly corresponds to TRBD1 (6 bases). Germline V gene sequence: CDR1 PRHDT, CDR2 FYEKMQ (reference sequence). V lost 6 bases and J lost 7, with 16 bases in between. The CDR3 sequence is 15 residues long. CDR3 nucleotides: TGTGCCAGCAGTAAGAGGGGGGGCGGGAATTCACCCCTCCACTTT. Amino acids: CASSKRGGGNSPLHF.

In this sample, this clonotype turned up a few times. The rearrangement uses TRBV12-5 and TRBJ2-3; TRBD2 aligns across 8 bases. The CDR3 loop spans 13 amino acids. The germline CDR1 and CDR2 sequences are LGHNT and FRNRAP. V was pared by 3 bases and J by 7 bases, with 3 bases of the junction left unmatched. The CDR3: CASGFAGGHTQYF. In DNA, the CDR3 is TGTGCTAGTGGTTTCGCGGGGGGACATACGCAGTATTTT.

The V gene is TRBV20-1, the J gene TRBJ2-3; TRBD2 agrees at 7 bases. CDR3 length equals 14 residues. The germline CDR1 and CDR2 sequences are DFQATT and SNEGSKA (reference sequence). J lost 1 base, V lost 6 bases, and 7 bases had no gene match. This chain's CDR3 is CSALAVDGTDTQYF. The CDR3 DNA reads as TGCAGTGCCCTAGCGGTGGATGGCACAGATACGCAGTATTTT.

A few counts support this clonotype. This chain joins TRBV12-3 or TRBV12-4 and TRBJ1-2, with D possibly TRBD1 on 5 matching bases. The CDR3 consists of 13 residues. Trimming cost V 5 bases and J 3 bases, with 10 bases left between them. The CDR3 coding sequence is TGTGCCAGCAGTCTGATGGGGGACTATGGCTACACCTTC. Amino acids: CASSLMGDYGYTF.

This clonotype was seen repeatedly, ten times or more. Compared with germline, one end of the junction differs, possibly owing to a read error. V usage is TRBV12-3 or TRBV12-4 and J usage is TRBJ2-2; possibly TRBD2 for D (6 bases). CDR3 size: 15 residues. The CDR3 coding sequence is TGTGCCAGCAGATTAGCGGAGCGGAACACCGGGGAGCTGTTTTTT. It translates to CASRLAERNTGELFF.

The CDR3 DNA follows: TGCGCCAGCAGCCAAGACCCAGGAGACTACGAGCAGTACTTC. Translated: CASSQDPGDYEQYF. The chain employs TRBV4-3 and TRBJ2-7; no firm D call. The CDR3 is 14 amino acids. The germline gives CDR1 LGHNA, CDR2 YSLEER. Trimming took 0 bases from V and 3 from J, leaving 9 bases between them.

J is TRBJ1-3 and V is TRBV7-2, with D unclear. CDR3 length equals 15 residues. In germline, CDR1 is SGHTA, CDR2 FQGNSA. Trimming cost V 8 bases and J 4 bases, with 18 bases left between them. The DNA of the CDR3 is TGTGCCAGCCGACCTGGAGGGAGGACGGGAAACACCATATATTTT. The encoded protein is CASRPGGRTGNTIYF.

This clonotype was found many times. The chain joins TRBV11-2 to TRBJ2-7; 8 bases align to TRBD1. V gave up 5 bases and J gave up 6 bases; unmatched junction bases: 6. Germline values: CDR1 SGHAT, CDR2 FQNNGV. CDR3 length equals 13 residues. CDR3 region: CASSTTGVGEQYV. CDR3 sequence (DNA): TGTGCCAGCAGCACGACAGGGGTAGGCGAGCAGTACGTC.

The chain carries TRBV12-3 or TRBV12-4 and TRBJ1-5; tentatively, D is TRBD1 (6 bases). The V and J ends lost 0 bases and 11 bases respectively, with 14 bases between them. This CDR3 spans 14 amino acids. CDR3 nucleotide sequence: TGTGCCAGCAGTTTAGCCGAAGGACAGAGTGCCCAGCATTTT. Translating gives CASSLAEGQSAQHF.

The table lists this clonotype with a few counts. The chain couples TRBV5-1 to TRBJ2-5, with D possibly matching TRBD2 (5 bases). Trimming cost V 4 bases and J 5 bases, with 15 bases left between them. The CDR3 extends over 14 amino acids. The germline V gene has CDR1 SGHRS and CDR2 YFSETQ. This chain's CDR3 is CASSHPLLGETQYF. The CDR3 region has the DNA TGCGCCAGCAGCCACCCCCTACTAGGGGAGACCCAGTACTTC.

The genes are TRBV29-1 and TRBJ2-5; TRBD1 matches 9 bases. V shed 7 bases, J shed 5 bases, and the junction held 5 bases outside the gene matches. Per the germline V gene, CDR1 is SQVTM and CDR2 is ANQGSEA. The CDR3 sequence is 12 residues long. CDR3 in amino acids: CSATGGKETQYF. DNA of the CDR3: TGCAGCGCCACAGGGGGCAAGGAGACCCAGTACTTC.

This clonotype was picked up a small number of times. The chain links TRBV6-2 or TRBV6-3 to TRBJ2-3; no clear D gene. This CDR3 contains 14 residues. Trimming left V 0 bases short and J 2 bases short, with 6 bases between. Germline V gives CDR1 MNHEY, CDR2 SVGEGT. In DNA, the CDR3 is TGTGCCAGCAGTTACTCTGGATTCACAGATACGCAGTATTTT. It is translated as CASSYSGFTDTQYF.

This clonotype showed up just a few times. In DNA, the CDR3 is TGCAGTGCTAGAGAGAAGGACAGATTCAATCAGCCCCAGCATTTT. Translated, it gives CSAREKDRFNQPQHF. V is TRBV20-1 and J is TRBJ1-5; maybe TRBD1 (6 bases). The CDR3 is 15 amino acids. The V end lost 0 bases, the J end lost 3 bases, and 12 bases lay between the germline ends. CDR1 DFQATT and CDR2 SNEGSKA come from the germline V gene (reference sequence).

This clonotype was detected a few times. V usage is TRBV18 and J usage is TRBJ2-3; 7 nucleotides agree with TRBD1. Germline trimming cut 6 bases from V and 14 bases from J; bases unmatched to any gene: 20. Germline V CDR1 and CDR2: KGHSH, LQKENI. CDR3 length: 15 residues. This CDR3 is CASSPTRDRDYRPYF. Here the CDR3 DNA reads TGTGCCAGCTCCCCTACCCGGGACAGAGATTACCGTCCGTATTTT.

This rearrangement joins TRBV18 to TRBJ2-7, with 8 nucleotides matching TRBD2. CDR3 length: 15 residues. CDR1 is KGHSH and CDR2 is LQKENI in the germline V gene. J lost 1 base, V lost 2 bases, and 4 bases had no gene match. CDR3 coding DNA: TGTGCCAGCTCACCAACAGCGGGGGTTTCCTACGAGCAGTACTTC. Translation: CASSPTAGVSYEQYF.

This chain uses TRBV29-1 with TRBJ1-1; TRBD1 might be the D (5 bases). Germline CDR1 SQVTM, CDR2 ANQGSEA. The CDR3 has 17 amino acids. V was trimmed by 6 bases and J by 0 bases, leaving 23 bases between them. The CDR3 DNA reads TGCAGCGTGGCCCCTCCGGGACGTCTGGGAATGAACACTGAAGCTTTCTTT. Its protein product is CSVAPPGRLGMNTEAFF.

This clonotype was seen a few times. The chain uses TRBV6-2 or TRBV6-3 and TRBJ2-3; D not certain. The CDR3 covers 12 residues. The germline CDR1 and CDR2 sequences are MNHEY and SVGEGT. Deletions cut 5 bases from V and 4 bases from J, with 7 bases between. This CDR3 is CASSQVADTQYF. The CDR3 DNA reads TGTGCCAGCAGTCAAGTTGCAGATACGCAGTATTTT.

This clonotype has a handful of counts. The gene calls are TRBV7-2 and TRBJ1-1; D is uncertain. CDR3 length: 11 amino acids. Germline V gene sequence: CDR1 SGHTA, CDR2 FQGNSA. Deletions cut 7 bases from V and 8 bases from J, with 11 bases between. The CDR3: CASTPGREAFF. Written as DNA, the CDR3 is TGTGCCAGCACCCCCGGCAGAGAAGCTTTCTTT.

This clonotype was counted between two and nine times. This chain links TRBV6-6 with TRBJ1-4, with 8 bases that match TRBD1. The length of the CDR3 is 15 residues. The V segment lost 4 bases and the J segment 7 bases; nucleotides outside the gene matches: 8. Germline loops: CDR1 MNHNY, CDR2 SVGAGI (reference sequence). The CDR3 bases are TGTGCCAGCAGTTTCGCGGGACAGGCGGGTGAAAAACTGTTTTTT. It specifies CASSFAGQAGEKLFF.

The gene calls are TRBV19 and TRBJ2-1, with 10 positions matching TRBD1. Per the germline V gene, CDR1 is LNHDA and CDR2 is SQIVND (reference sequence). The CDR3 has 15 amino acids. Trimming removed 7 bases from V and 4 bases from J; junction bases left unmatched: 7. In DNA form, the CDR3 reads TGTGCCAGTACCCCATTGGGACAGGGGTACAATGAGCAGTTCTTC. This sequence encodes CASTPLGQGYNEQFF.

This clonotype was picked up a small number of times. The chain carries TRBV5-1 and TRBJ2-3; 11 nucleotides agree with TRBD1. Per the germline V gene, CDR1 is SGHRS and CDR2 is YFSETQ. J was trimmed by 5 bases and V by 4 bases; bases with no gene match: 9. The CDR3 is 16 residues long. The chain's CDR3 is CASSMQPGTGGDTQYF. In DNA form, the CDR3 reads TGCGCCAGCAGCATGCAACCCGGGACAGGGGGAGATACGCAGTATTTT.

V is TRBV28 and J is TRBJ1-6, with D possibly TRBD1 on 6 matching bases. The CDR3 runs 11 residues. The germline V and J ends were trimmed by 5 bases and 15 bases, with 11 bases remaining between them. Per the germline V gene, CDR1 is MDHEN and CDR2 is SYDVKM. CDR3 residues: CASSLTGLLHF. DNA for the CDR3: TGTGCCAGCAGTCTGACAGGACTCCTCCACTTT.

This clonotype appeared a few times. The chain uses TRBV29-1 and TRBJ1-5, with TRBD1 matching 10 bases. Trimming cost V 5 bases and J 5 bases; bases outside gene matches: 6. Germline CDR1 SQVTM, CDR2 ANQGSEA. This CDR3 is 14 amino acids long. The CDR3 DNA follows: TGCAGCGTTACCGGGACAGGGGTCGATCAGCCCCAGCATTTT. It codes for CSVTGTGVDQPQHF.

This clonotype was detected ten times or more. The rearrangement joins TRBV7-2 to TRBJ2-1, with TRBD2 as a possible D gene (7 bases). The ends were cut back, 5 bases at V and 6 bases at J, with 17 bases in the middle. Per the germline V gene, CDR1 is SGHTA and CDR2 is FQGNSA. The CDR3 is made up of 15 amino acids. CDR3: CASSMWGGAVNEQFF. For the CDR3, the DNA is TGTGCCAGCAGCATGTGGGGGGGGGCCGTCAATGAGCAGTTCTTC.

The chain carries TRBV10-3 and TRBJ1-5; D call uncertain. The V gene lost 11 bases and the J gene lost 0 bases, with 11 bases spanning the gap. The CDR3 totals 13 residues. CDR1 and CDR2 (germline): ENHRY, SYGVKD. CDR3 in DNA: TGTGCCTCAAAAGGGTATAGCAATCAGCCCCAGCATTTT. Translated, it gives CASKGYSNQPQHF.

This clonotype was seen repeatedly, ten times or more. The V call is TRBV6-2 or TRBV6-3, the J call TRBJ1-5; TRBD1 is a possible D gene (5 bases). The CDR3 length is 14 residues. V lost 5 bases to trimming and J lost 4 bases, with 12 bases between them. From germline, CDR1 is MNHEY and CDR2 SVGEGT. CDR3 nucleotide sequence: TGTGCCAGCAGTCCTCAGGGTGGGAATCAGCCCCAGCATTTT. This encodes CASSPQGGNQPQHF.

This clonotype occurred many times. The chain couples TRBV7-6 to TRBJ2-1; 9 bases line up with TRBD1. Germline V gene lookup returns CDR1 SGHVS and CDR2 FNYEAQ. With V trimmed by 4 bases and J by 3 bases, 4 bases remained unmatched. The CDR3 is made up of 15 amino acids. In nucleotides, the CDR3 is TGTGCCAGCAGCTCGACAGGGGGATTCTACAATGAGCAGTTCTTC. Translation: CASSSTGGFYNEQFF.

This clonotype was picked up a small number of times. The chain employs TRBV9 and TRBJ2-7, with D possibly matching TRBD2 (6 bases). The V and J ends lost 2 bases and 1 base respectively, with 13 bases between them. The CDR3 loop spans 15 amino acids. In germline, CDR1 is SGDLS, CDR2 YYNGEE. Written as DNA, the CDR3 is TGTGCCAGCAGCGTTGGAGGGCAGGGATCCTACGAGCAGTACTTC. It encodes CASSVGGQGSYEQYF. The whole variable domain, remainder taken from reference TRBV9 and TRBJ2-7, is DSGVTQTPKHLITATGQRVTLRCSPRSGDLSVYWYQQSLDQGLQFLIQYYNGEERAKGNILERFSAQQFPDLHSELNLSSLELGDSALYFCASSVGGQGSYEQYFGPGTRLTVT.